A selection of T cell receptor beta chains follows, all from one sample in a study of CD8 T cells in Susac syndrome. TCRdb analysed the immunoSEQ multiplex PCR reads with MiXCR anew, one entry per CDR3 protein. The sample has about 290,000 distinct CDR3 sequences, over 75% seen once. Material for sequencing was CD8+ T cells from PBMCs. These receptors came from a human donor with multiple sclerosis. Both conserved end residues are part of each CDR3. The D gene is left open where the match is weak. The size of a clone is reported for some rows only, either as once, few or many, or as a class for expanded clones.

>TRBJ1-2|TRBV14|-|TRBD1
TGTGCCAGCAGCCCCAGGGGGTTTTATGGCTACACCTTC
CASSPRGFYGYTF
>TRBJ2-1|TRBV20-1|-|-
TGCAGTGCTAGAGATTTAAGAGGTCACAATGAGCAGTTCTTC
CSARDLRGHNEQFF
>TRBJ2-1|TRBV6-5|-|-
TGTGCCAGCAGTTACCACGCCTACGGGGAGACTTACAATGAGCAGTTCTTC
CASSYHAYGETYNEQFF
>TRBJ2-1|TRBV20-1|-|-
TGCAGTGCTAGGGAACTAGCTAGCAATGAGCAGTTCTTC
CSARELASNEQFF
>TRBJ1-2|TRBV13|-|-
TGTGCCAGCAGCATCCGGGACTACGCTAACTATGGCTACACCTTC
CASSIRDYANYGYTF
>TRBJ2-6|TRBV27|-|-
TGTGCCAGCAGTTTATCAGGAAATCCTGGGGCCAACGTCCTGACTTTC
CASSLSGNPGANVLTF
>TRBJ2-3|TRBV7-9|-|-
TGTGCCAGCAGCTTCGTCCTTATCAATACGCAGTATTTT
CASSFVLINTQYF
>TRBJ2-1|TRBV7-9|-|TRBD2
TGTGCCAGCAGCTCGCCGGGACTAGCTTACAATGAGCAGTTCTTC
CASSSPGLAYNEQFF
>TRBJ1-6|TRBV3-1|-|-
TGTGCCAGCAGCCAAGGGGTTGACAGGACCAATAATTCACCCCTCCACTTT
CASSQGVDRTNNSPLHF
>TRBJ1-5|TRBV19|-|-
TGTGCCAGTAATCCGGCCCGCAATCAGCCCCAGCATTTT
CASNPARNQPQHF
>TRBJ2-2|TRBV30|-|-
TGTGCCTGGAGATCCGGGGCAATCACCGGGGAGCTGTTTTTT
CAWRSGAITGELFF
>TRBJ1-2|TRBV20-1|-|TRBD1
TGCAGTGCTCAACTTTGGGGGGACAGGGTCTCAGCCAACTATGGCTACACCTTC
CSAQLWGDRVSANYGYTF
>TRBJ2-5|TRBV7-9|-|-
TGTGCCAGCAGCTTCCCATCGGGCCAAGAGACCCAGTACTTC
CASSFPSGQETQYF
>TRBJ2-5|TRBV30|-|TRBD1
TGTGCCTGGAAGGGACAGTCAGAGACCCAGTACTTC
CAWKGQSETQYF
>TRBJ2-6|TRBV19|-|TRBD1
TGTGCCAGTATGGTAGGGCAGGGGGCTGGGGCCAACGTCCTGACTTTC
CASMVGQGAGANVLTF
>TRBJ2-2|TRBV7-9|once|TRBD1
TGTGCCAGCAGCTTGTCTCGGGGACAGCTCCTGGAGCTGTTTTTT
CASSLSRGQLLELFF
>TRBJ2-7|TRBV29-1|once|TRBD1
TGCAGCGTTAGACTTCGGGACAGCCCTAATTACGAGCAGTACTTC
CSVRLRDSPNYEQYF
>TRBJ2-5|TRBV20-1|-|-
TGCAGTGCTAGGCCTTTAATCGGGTTTGTGCTGCAAGAGACCCAGTACTTC
CSARPLIGFVLQETQYF
>TRBJ2-7|TRBV12-3/TRBV12-4|-|-
TGTGCCAGCAGTCTTTTGGAGGGAGCTACCTACGAGCAGTACTTC
CASSLLEGATYEQYF
>TRBJ1-5|TRBV6-2/TRBV6-3|few|-
TGTGCCAGCAGTCCCCGAGGGGGGAGCAATCAGCCCCAGCATTTT
CASSPRGGSNQPQHF
>TRBJ2-1|TRBV9|-|TRBD2
TGCGCCAGCAGCGCCGAGCGGGAGGGCCCCCATGAGCAGTTCTTC
CASSAEREGPHEQFF
>TRBJ2-1|TRBV9|-|-
TGTGCCAGCAGCGGGAGCGGGCTCCCCTACAATGAGCAGTTCTTC
CASSGSGLPYNEQFF
>TRBJ2-1|TRBV20-1|-|TRBD2
TGCAGTGCTGTTGGGACTAGCGGGGGTTACAATGAGCAGTTCTTC
CSAVGTSGGYNEQFF
>TRBJ2-1|TRBV27|-|TRBD2
TGTGCCAGCAGTTTCGTCGGCGGGGGATCCTACAATGAGCAGTTCTTC
CASSFVGGGSYNEQFF
>TRBJ2-1|TRBV9|few|-
TGTGCCAGCAGCGTGAGCGGCCCCTCCTACAATGAGCAGTTCTTC
CASSVSGPSYNEQFF
>TRBJ2-7|TRBV2|-|TRBD2
TGTGCCACCCAAATGACTAGCGGATACTACGAGCAGTACTTC
CATQMTSGYYEQYF
>TRBJ2-7|TRBV7-9|-|-
TGTGCCAGCAGCTTAACGGTCGGGGGACACGAGCAGTACTTC
CASSLTVGGHEQYF
>TRBJ2-2|TRBV9|-|-
TGTGCCAGCAGCGCCAGTTTCGGGGAGCTGTTTTTT
CASSASFGELFF
>TRBJ1-2|TRBV28|-|-
TGTGCCAGCAGCTCACCCCGGTTTGGCTATGGCTACACCTTC
CASSSPRFGYGYTF
>TRBJ2-1|TRBV5-6|-|TRBD2
TGTGCCAGCAGCCCCATTCTAGCGGGGGTCTACAATGAGCAGTTCTTC
CASSPILAGVYNEQFF
>TRBJ2-1|TRBV29-1|-|-
TGCAGCGTTGATGGGGTCCGAGTGAGCTCCTACAATGAGCAGTTCTTC
CSVDGVRVSSYNEQFF
>TRBJ1-1|TRBV7-9|-|-
TGTGCCAGCAACCATAGGGGAGGGAACACTGAAGCTTTCTTT
CASNHRGGNTEAFF
>TRBJ2-7|TRBV19|-|-
TGTGCCAGTAGTATGCCGGGGGATCTAGACGAGCAGTACTTC
CASSMPGDLDEQYF
>TRBJ2-7|TRBV29-1|-|TRBD2
TGCAGCGCGTTAGTCAGGGCGCTGGGGGGGGACGAGCAGTACTTC
CSALVRALGGDEQYF
>TRBJ2-2|TRBV4-1|-|-
TGCGCCAGCAGCCAGCGTCCGACGGGCCCGAGGAGCGGGGAGCTGTTTTTT
CASSQRPTGPRSGELFF
>TRBJ2-1|TRBV19|-|TRBD1
TGTGCCAGTACCCAGACAGGGTTCTACAATGAGCAGTTCTTC
CASTQTGFYNEQFF
>TRBJ2-5|TRBV4-1|-|-
TGCGCCAGCAGCCAATGGACATCCGGGGGGACCCAGTACTTC
CASSQWTSGGTQYF
>TRBJ2-5|TRBV19|-|TRBD2
TGTGCCACCAGTCCGGGGGGGGCCCAAGAGACCCAGTACTTC
CATSPGGAQETQYF
>TRBJ2-5|TRBV30|-|-
TGTGCCTGCCCGGGGCGGGGAAGTGGAGAGACCCAGTACTTC
CACPGRGSGETQYF
>TRBJ2-2|TRBV25-1|-|-
TGTGCCAGCAGTGGGGACGGGGAGACCGGGGAGCTGTTTTTT
CASSGDGETGELFF
>TRBJ2-1|TRBV6-1|-|-
TGTGCCAGCACTGGAGGGGCCCAGGGGGTGTACAATGAGCAGTTCTTC
CASTGGAQGVYNEQFF